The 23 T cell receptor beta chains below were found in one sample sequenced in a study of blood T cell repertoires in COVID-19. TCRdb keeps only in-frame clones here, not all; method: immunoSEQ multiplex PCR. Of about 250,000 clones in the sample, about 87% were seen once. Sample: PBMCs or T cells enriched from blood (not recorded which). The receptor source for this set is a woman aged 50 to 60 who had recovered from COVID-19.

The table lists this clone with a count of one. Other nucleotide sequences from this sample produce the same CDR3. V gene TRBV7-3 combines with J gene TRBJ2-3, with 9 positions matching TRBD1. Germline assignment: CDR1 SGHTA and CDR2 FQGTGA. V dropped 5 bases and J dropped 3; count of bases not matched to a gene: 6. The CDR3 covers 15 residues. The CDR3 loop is CASSLNRGLTDTQYF. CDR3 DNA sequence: TGTGCCAGCAGCCTAAACAGGGGGCTTACAGATACGCAGTATTTT.

CDR3 region: CASSTIAGDLNIQYF. Written as DNA, the CDR3 is TGTGCCAGTAGTACCATAGCGGGAGATTTAAACATTCAGTACTTC. The chain uses TRBV19 and TRBJ2-4; 9 bases map to TRBD2. V gave up 4 bases and J gave up 6 bases; unmatched junction bases: 7. CDR3 size: 15 residues. In germline, CDR1 is LNHDA, CDR2 SQIVND (reference sequence).

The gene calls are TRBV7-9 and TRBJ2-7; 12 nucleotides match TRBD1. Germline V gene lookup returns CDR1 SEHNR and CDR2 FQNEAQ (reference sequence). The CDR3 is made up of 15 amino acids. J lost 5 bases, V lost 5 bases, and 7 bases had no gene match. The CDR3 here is CASSLDRDRGHEQYF. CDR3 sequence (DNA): TGTGCCAGCAGCCTAGACCGGGACAGGGGGCACGAGCAGTACTTC.

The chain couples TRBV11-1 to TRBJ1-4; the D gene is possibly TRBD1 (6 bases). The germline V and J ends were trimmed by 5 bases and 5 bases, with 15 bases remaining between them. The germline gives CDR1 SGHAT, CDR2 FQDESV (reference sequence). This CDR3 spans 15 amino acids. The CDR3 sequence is CASSAHRAPNEKLFF. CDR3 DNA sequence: TGTGCCAGCAGCGCTCACAGGGCACCGAATGAAAAACTGTTTTTT.

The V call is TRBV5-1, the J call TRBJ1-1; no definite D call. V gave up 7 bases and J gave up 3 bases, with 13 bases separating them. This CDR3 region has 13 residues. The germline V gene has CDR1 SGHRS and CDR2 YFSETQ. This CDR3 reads CASQITPDTEAFF. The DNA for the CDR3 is TGCGCCAGCCAAATAACTCCGGACACTGAAGCTTTCTTT.

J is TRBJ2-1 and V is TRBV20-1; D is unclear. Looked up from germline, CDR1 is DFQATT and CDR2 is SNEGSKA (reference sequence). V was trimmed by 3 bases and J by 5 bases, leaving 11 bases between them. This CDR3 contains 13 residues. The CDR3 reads CSASIPNNNEQFF. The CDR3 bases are TGCAGTGCTAGTATACCAAACAACAATGAGCAGTTCTTC.

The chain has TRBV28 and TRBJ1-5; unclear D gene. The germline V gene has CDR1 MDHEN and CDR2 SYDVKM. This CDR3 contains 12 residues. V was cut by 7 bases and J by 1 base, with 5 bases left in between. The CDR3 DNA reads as TGTGCCAGCACACGGAGCAATCAGCCCCAGCATTTT. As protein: CASTRSNQPQHF. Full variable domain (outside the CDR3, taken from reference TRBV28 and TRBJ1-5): DVKVTQSSRYLVKRTGEKVFLECVQDMDHENMFWYRQDPGLGLRLIYFSYDVKMKEKGDIPEGYSVSREKKERFSLILESASTNQTSMYLCASTRSNQPQHFGDGTRLSIL.

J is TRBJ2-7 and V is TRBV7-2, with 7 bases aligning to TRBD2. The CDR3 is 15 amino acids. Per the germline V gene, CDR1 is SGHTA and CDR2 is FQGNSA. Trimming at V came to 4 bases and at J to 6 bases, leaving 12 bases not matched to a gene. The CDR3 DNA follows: TGTGCCAGCAGCTGGGTAGAGGGAGGGCAACGCGAGCAGTACTTC. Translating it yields CASSWVEGGQREQYF.

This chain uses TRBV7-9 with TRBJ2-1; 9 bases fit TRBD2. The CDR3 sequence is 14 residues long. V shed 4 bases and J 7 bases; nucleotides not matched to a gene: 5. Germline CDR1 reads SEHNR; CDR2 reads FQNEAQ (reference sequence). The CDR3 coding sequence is TGTGCCAGCAGCTCCGGGACTAGCCTTAATGAGCAGTTCTTC. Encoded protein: CASSSGTSLNEQFF.

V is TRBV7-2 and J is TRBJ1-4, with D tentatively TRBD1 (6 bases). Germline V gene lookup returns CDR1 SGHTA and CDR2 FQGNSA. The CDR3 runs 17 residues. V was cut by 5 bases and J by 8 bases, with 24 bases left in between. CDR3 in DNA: TGTGCCAGCAGCCCGACTCGGGCCACAGGGTTTGGCGAAAAACTGTTTTTT. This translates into CASSPTRATGFGEKLFF.

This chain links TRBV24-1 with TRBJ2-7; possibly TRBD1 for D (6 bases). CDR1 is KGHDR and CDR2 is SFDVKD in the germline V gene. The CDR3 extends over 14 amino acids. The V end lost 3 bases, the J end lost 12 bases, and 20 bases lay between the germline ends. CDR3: CATSDARGGLRLYF. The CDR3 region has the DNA TGTGCCACCAGTGATGCCAGGGGCGGCTTGCGGTTGTACTTC.

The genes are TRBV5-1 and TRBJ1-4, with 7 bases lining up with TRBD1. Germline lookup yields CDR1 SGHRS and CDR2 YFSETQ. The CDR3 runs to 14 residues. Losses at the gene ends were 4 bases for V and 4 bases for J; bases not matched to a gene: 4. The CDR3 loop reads CASSGDSRNEKLFF. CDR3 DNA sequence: TGCGCCAGCAGCGGGGACAGCCGTAATGAAAAACTGTTTTTT. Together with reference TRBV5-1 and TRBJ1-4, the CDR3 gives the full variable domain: KAGVTQTPRYLIKTRGQQVTLSCSPISGHRSVSWYQQTPGQGLQFLFEYFSETQRNKGNFPGRFSGRQFSNSRSEMNVSTLELGDSALYLCASSGDSRNEKLFFGSGTQLSVL.

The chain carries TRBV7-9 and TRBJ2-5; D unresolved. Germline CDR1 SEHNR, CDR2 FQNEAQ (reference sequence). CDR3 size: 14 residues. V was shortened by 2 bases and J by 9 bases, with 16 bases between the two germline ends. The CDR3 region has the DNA TGTGCCAGCAGCTTACCTTATCAGCGCCCGGCCCAGTACTTC. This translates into CASSLPYQRPAQYF.

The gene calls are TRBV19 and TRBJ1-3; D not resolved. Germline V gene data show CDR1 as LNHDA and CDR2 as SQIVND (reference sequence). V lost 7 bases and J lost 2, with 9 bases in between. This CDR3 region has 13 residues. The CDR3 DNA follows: TGTGCCAGTAACAGTCGGACTGGAAACACCATATATTTT. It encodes CASNSRTGNTIYF.

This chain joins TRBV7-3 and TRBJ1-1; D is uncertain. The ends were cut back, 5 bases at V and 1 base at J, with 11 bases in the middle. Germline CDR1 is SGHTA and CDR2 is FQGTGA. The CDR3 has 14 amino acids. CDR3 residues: CASSPSRANTEAFF. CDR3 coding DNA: TGTGCCAGCAGCCCCTCGAGAGCGAACACTGAAGCTTTCTTT.

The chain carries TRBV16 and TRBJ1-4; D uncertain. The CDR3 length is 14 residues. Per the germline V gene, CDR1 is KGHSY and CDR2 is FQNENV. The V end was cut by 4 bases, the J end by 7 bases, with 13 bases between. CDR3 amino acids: CASSRFQTTEKLFF. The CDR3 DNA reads TGTGCCAGCAGCCGTTTTCAGACAACTGAAAAACTGTTTTTT. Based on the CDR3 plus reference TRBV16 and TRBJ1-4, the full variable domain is GEEVAQTPKHLVRGEGQKAKLYCAPIKGHSYVFWYQQVLKNEFKFLISFQNENVFDETGMPKERFSAKCLPNSPCSLEIQATKLEDSAVYFCASSRFQTTEKLFFGSGTQLSVL.

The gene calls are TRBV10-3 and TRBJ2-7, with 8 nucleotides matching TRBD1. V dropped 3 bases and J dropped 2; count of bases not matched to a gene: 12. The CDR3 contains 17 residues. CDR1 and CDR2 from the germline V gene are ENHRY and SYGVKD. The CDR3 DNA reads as TGTGCCATCAGTGATCGGACCGGGACAGGCTTTGCCTACGAGCAGTACTTC. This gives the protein CAISDRTGTGFAYEQYF.

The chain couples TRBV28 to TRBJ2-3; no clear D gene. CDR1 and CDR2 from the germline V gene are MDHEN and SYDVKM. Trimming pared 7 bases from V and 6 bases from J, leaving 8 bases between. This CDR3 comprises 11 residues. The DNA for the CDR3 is TGTGCCAGCACCACTCGGGATACGCAGTATTTT. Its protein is CASTTRDTQYF.

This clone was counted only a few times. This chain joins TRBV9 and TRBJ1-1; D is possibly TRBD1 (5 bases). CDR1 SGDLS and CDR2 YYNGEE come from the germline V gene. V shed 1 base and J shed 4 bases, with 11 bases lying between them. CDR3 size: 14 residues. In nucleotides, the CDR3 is TGTGCCAGCAGCGTACGGCAGGGAGGCACTGAAGCTTTCTTT. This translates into CASSVRQGGTEAFF.

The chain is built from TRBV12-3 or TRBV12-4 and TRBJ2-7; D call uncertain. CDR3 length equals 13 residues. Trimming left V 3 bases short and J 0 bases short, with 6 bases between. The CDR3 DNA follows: TGTGCCAGCAGTTTTCTAGGCTCCTACGAGCAGTACTTC. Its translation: CASSFLGSYEQYF.

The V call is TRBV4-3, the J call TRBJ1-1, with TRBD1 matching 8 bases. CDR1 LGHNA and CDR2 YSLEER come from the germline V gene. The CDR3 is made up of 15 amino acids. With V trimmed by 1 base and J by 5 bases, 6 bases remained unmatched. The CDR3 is CASSQVGQGGTEAFF. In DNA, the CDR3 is TGCGCCAGCAGCCAAGTTGGACAGGGAGGAACTGAAGCTTTCTTT.

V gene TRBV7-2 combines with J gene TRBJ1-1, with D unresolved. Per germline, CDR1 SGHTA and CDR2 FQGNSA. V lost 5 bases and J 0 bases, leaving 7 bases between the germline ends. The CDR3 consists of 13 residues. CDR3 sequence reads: CASSTQVNTEAFF. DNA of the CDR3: TGTGCCAGCAGCACCCAGGTGAACACTGAAGCTTTCTTT.

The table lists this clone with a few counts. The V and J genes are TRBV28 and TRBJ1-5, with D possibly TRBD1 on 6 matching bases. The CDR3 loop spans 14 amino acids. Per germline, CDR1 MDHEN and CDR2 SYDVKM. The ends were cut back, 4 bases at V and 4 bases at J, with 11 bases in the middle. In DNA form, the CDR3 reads TGTGCCAGCAGTTGGAGGGGGGGGAATCAGCCCCAGCATTTT. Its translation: CASSWRGGNQPQHF.